The 30 T cell receptor beta chains below come from one sample, sequenced in a study of graft-versus-host responses after intestinal transplantation. Method: immunoSEQ multiplex PCR; TCRdb's copy keeps in-frame clones and lacks some. The table has about 70,000 clones, around 96% seen once. Their antigen targets remain unknown. Sample: unstimulated CD8+ T cells sorted from spleen or lymph node cells, taken before intestinal transplant. These receptors were collected from a human donor who received an intestinal transplant.

V is TRBV7-3 and J is TRBJ2-3, with 8 bases fitting TRBD2. Trimming removed 1 base from V and 1 base from J; junction bases left unmatched: 19. Looked up from germline, CDR1 is SGHTA and CDR2 is FQGTGA. This CDR3 has 21 amino acids. The CDR3 DNA follows: TGTGCCAGCAGCTTAAATGGCGACGGCGGGAGGCCCCTTAAGGGCACAGATACGCAGTATTTT. This encodes CASSLNGDGGRPLKGTDTQYF. The full variable domain, its missing parts supplied by reference TRBV7-3 and TRBJ2-3, is GAGVSQTPSNKVTEKGKYVELRCDPISGHTALYWYRQSLGQGPEFLIYFQGTGAADDSGLPNDRFFAVRPEGSVSTLKIQRTERGDSAVYLCASSLNGDGGRPLKGTDTQYFGPGTRLTVL.

This clone appeared once. This chain uses TRBV27 with TRBJ2-7, with D perhaps being TRBD1 or TRBD2 (5 bases each). The CDR3 is 14 amino acids. The V end was cut by 3 bases, the J end by 2 bases, with 11 bases between. Germline assignment: CDR1 MNHEY and CDR2 SMNVEV (reference sequence). The CDR3 loop reads CASSLRGRTYEQYF. CDR3 in DNA: TGTGCCAGCAGTTTGAGGGGCAGAACCTACGAGCAGTACTTC.

This rearrangement joins TRBV5-6 to TRBJ2-7; D is unresolved. CDR1 SGHDT and CDR2 YYEEEE come from the germline V gene. V lost 0 bases to trimming and J lost 0 bases, with 4 bases between them. The CDR3 has 13 residues. CDR3 amino acids: CASSLDISYEQYF. CDR3 nucleotide sequence: TGTGCCAGCAGCTTGGACATCTCCTACGAGCAGTACTTC.

V usage is TRBV4-1 and J usage is TRBJ1-1; a weak D match, TRBD1 (6 bases). From germline, CDR1 is MGHRA and CDR2 YSYEKL. The V gene lost 3 bases and the J gene lost 1 base, with 18 bases spanning the gap. The CDR3 loop spans 17 amino acids. CDR3 DNA: TGCGCCAGCAGCCATTTCACGCCGAAGGGGGGGAACACTGAAGCTTTCTTT. Translating gives CASSHFTPKGGNTEAFF.

V and J are TRBV4-2 and TRBJ2-1; 9 nucleotides match TRBD2. Germline CDR1 is LGHNA and CDR2 is YNFKEQ. The CDR3 covers 16 residues. The V segment lost 3 bases and the J segment 9 bases; nucleotides outside the gene matches: 12. CDR3 sequence: CASSQALAGRGGEQFF. The CDR3 DNA follows: TGTGCCAGCAGCCAGGCTCTAGCGGGAAGAGGGGGTGAGCAGTTCTTC.

The chain has TRBV25-1 and TRBJ1-1; D is uncertain. The ends were cut back, 4 bases at V and 8 bases at J, with 11 bases in the middle. Per the germline V gene, CDR1 is MGHDK and CDR2 is SYGVNS. The CDR3 is 12 residues long. In DNA form, the CDR3 reads TGTGCCAGCAGTGCAGAAAGTGCCGAAGCTTTCTTT. Protein product: CASSAESAEAFF.

V is TRBV27 and J is TRBJ1-6, with D uncertain. V lost 3 bases to trimming and J lost 6 bases, with 9 bases between them. Germline V gene lookup returns CDR1 MNHEY and CDR2 SMNVEV (reference sequence). CDR3 size: 14 residues. The CDR3 region is CASSFSSVNSPLHF. CDR3 nucleotide sequence: TGTGCCAGCAGTTTCAGTTCAGTTAATTCACCCCTCCACTTT.

This clone was seen just once. This rearrangement joins TRBV6-5 to TRBJ2-7; the D gene is possibly TRBD2 (6 bases). Germline CDR1 reads MNHEY; CDR2 reads SVGAGI. V was trimmed by 4 bases and J by 4 bases, leaving 14 bases between them. This CDR3 is built from 14 residues. The CDR3 protein is CASSWVGGIYEQYF. CDR3 nucleotides: TGTGCCAGCAGTTGGGTTGGCGGGATATACGAGCAGTACTTC.

This chain connects TRBV12-5 to TRBJ2-4; 11 bases are shared with TRBD2. The CDR3 is 16 amino acids. The J segment lost 5 bases and the V segment lost 1 base, leaving 4 bases of the junction unmatched. CDR1 and CDR2 from the germline V gene are LGHNT and FRNRAP. The CDR3 DNA reads as TGTGCTAGTGGTTTGGCCCCGGGACTAGCGGAAAACATTCAGTACTTC. Translated: CASGLAPGLAENIQYF.

This chain links TRBV6-5 with TRBJ2-1; no clear D gene. V was pared by 8 bases and J by 3 bases, with 17 bases between. The germline V gene encodes CDR1 MNHEY and CDR2 SVGAGI. The CDR3 sequence is 15 residues long. The CDR3 loop is CASGETLDGYNEQFF. The CDR3 coding sequence is TGTGCCAGCGGGGAAACTTTGGACGGCTACAATGAGCAGTTCTTC.

This sequence joins TRBV4-2 and TRBJ2-3; TRBD2 matches at 10 bases. V dropped 0 bases and J dropped 5; count of bases not matched to a gene: 11. CDR1 is LGHNA, CDR2 YNFKEQ, per germline. CDR3 length: 18 residues. The CDR3 DNA is TGTGCCAGCAGCCAAGATCCCGTGGGACTAGCGATAGGAGATACGCAGTATTTT. This encodes CASSQDPVGLAIGDTQYF.

The chain recombines TRBV4-2 with TRBJ2-3; 7 nucleotides agree with TRBD2. The CDR3 extends over 17 amino acids. The V segment lost 0 bases and the J segment 5 bases; nucleotides outside the gene matches: 11. Germline V gene lookup returns CDR1 LGHNA and CDR2 YNFKEQ. CDR3 protein: CASSQESPAGVGDTQYF. In DNA, the CDR3 is TGTGCCAGCAGCCAAGAGAGCCCGGCGGGAGTGGGAGATACGCAGTATTTT.

The chain uses TRBV6-5 and TRBJ1-3; D might be TRBD1 (6 bases). The CDR3 extends over 14 amino acids. The V end was cut by 2 bases, the J end by 5 bases, with 10 bases between. Looked up from germline, CDR1 is MNHEY and CDR2 is SVGAGI. The CDR3 is CASSYTGFRNTIYF. The CDR3 DNA is TGTGCCAGCAGTTACACAGGGTTTAGAAACACCATATATTTT.

This chain connects TRBV27 to TRBJ1-5, with unresolved D. Trimming took 5 bases from V and 5 from J, leaving 13 bases between them. This CDR3 has 14 residues. Germline V gene lookup returns CDR1 MNHEY and CDR2 SMNVEV (reference sequence). The CDR3 reads CASSLYRVDQPQHF. As DNA, the CDR3 is TGTGCCAGCAGTCTCTACCGGGTTGATCAGCCCCAGCATTTT.

V and J are TRBV27 and TRBJ1-2; 8 nucleotides line up with TRBD1. Looked up from germline, CDR1 is MNHEY and CDR2 is SMNVEV (reference sequence). Germline trimming cut 1 base from V and 4 bases from J; bases unmatched to any gene: 23. The CDR3 is 21 amino acids. CDR3 sequence (DNA): TGTGCCAGCAGTTTATTATTTCATTCGTATTCGGGGACAGGACTTTTCTATGGCTACACCTTC. Encoded protein: CASSLLFHSYSGTGLFYGYTF.

The chain combines TRBV7-6 with TRBJ2-1, with 8 bases identical to TRBD2. CDR3 length: 17 residues. J lost 9 bases, V lost 5 bases, and 18 bases had no gene match. The germline CDR1 and CDR2 sequences are SGHVS and FNYEAQ. The CDR3 DNA sequence: TGTGCCAGCAGCCGGGGGAGAGGGAGGGCCCGGGAGGGTGAGCAGTTCTTC. Translating it yields CASSRGRGRAREGEQFF.

Remarks on this clone: The junction does not match germline at one end; this may be a read error. This sequence joins TRBV19 and TRBJ1-4; 11 nucleotides line up with TRBD1. CDR1 LNHDA and CDR2 SQIVND come from the germline V gene (reference sequence). The CDR3 is 14 residues long. CDR3 coding DNA: TGTGCCAGTAGCCCGTGGGGGACAGGGGGTAATATCGTTTTT. It yields the protein CASSPWGTGGNIVF.

The chain links TRBV11-2 to TRBJ2-7; 7 bases agree with TRBD2. Germline trimming cut 2 bases from V and 6 bases from J; bases unmatched to any gene: 13. CDR1 and CDR2 (germline): SGHAT, FQNNGV. This CDR3 is 16 amino acids long. The CDR3 DNA reads TGTGCCAGCAGCTTAATCTGGGAGGGGCCCTCCGGCGAGCAGTACTTC. It translates to CASSLIWEGPSGEQYF.

The chain uses TRBV9 and TRBJ1-1; the D gene is possibly TRBD1 (5 bases). Germline CDR1 is SGDLS and CDR2 is YYNGEE. Deletions cut 0 bases from V and 3 bases from J, with 9 bases between. The CDR3 spans 14 residues. The CDR3 loop reads CASSVDEGYTEAFF. The CDR3 DNA follows: TGTGCCAGCAGCGTAGACGAGGGGTACACTGAAGCTTTCTTT. Variable domain in full (rest from reference TRBV9 and TRBJ1-1): DSGVTQTPKHLITATGQRVTLRCSPRSGDLSVYWYQQSLDQGLQFLIQYYNGEERAKGNILERFSAQQFPDLHSELNLSSLELGDSALYFCASSVDEGYTEAFFGQGTRLTVV.

J is TRBJ1-4 and V is TRBV5-1; possible D gene TRBD1, 6 bases. This CDR3 has 15 residues. V was shortened by 4 bases and J by 0 bases, with 10 bases between the two germline ends. Germline CDR1 SGHRS, CDR2 YFSETQ. CDR3 sequence reads: CASSATGTTNEKLFF. CDR3 bases: TGCGCCAGCAGCGCCACAGGGACAACTAATGAAAAACTGTTTTTT.

The chain employs TRBV19 and TRBJ2-7; either TRBD1 or TRBD2 may supply D (5 bases each). The CDR3 consists of 16 residues. Trimming cost V 3 bases and J 5 bases, with 20 bases left between them. Germline CDR1 and CDR2: LNHDA and SQIVND (reference sequence). CDR3 coding DNA: TGTGCCAGTAGTATCCCCCGGGGACCTCAGGAGGACGAGCAGTACTTC. It translates to CASSIPRGPQEDEQYF.

The chain uses TRBV18 and TRBJ2-3; 11 nucleotides line up with TRBD2. CDR3 size: 16 residues. CDR1 KGHSH and CDR2 LQKENI come from the germline V gene. V shed 5 bases and J 6 bases; nucleotides not matched to a gene: 10. Here the CDR3 DNA reads TGTGCCAGCTCATCACAACTAGCGGGAGACATTGATACGCAGTATTTT. Its translation is CASSSQLAGDIDTQYF. Combining the CDR3 with reference TRBV18 and TRBJ2-3 gives the whole variable domain NAGVMQNPRHLVRRRGQEARLRCSPMKGHSHVYWYRQLPEEGLKFMVYLQKENIIDESGMPKERFSAEFPKEGPSILRIQQVVRGDSAAYFCASSSQLAGDIDTQYFGPGTRLTVL.

The chain has TRBV6-1 and TRBJ1-3, with 9 positions matching TRBD1. The CDR3 is 16 residues long. Trimming removed 1 base from V and 4 bases from J; junction bases left unmatched: 5. Germline V gene sequence: CDR1 MNHNS, CDR2 SASEGT. This CDR3 is CASSEGQTGGGNTIYF. The CDR3 DNA reads as TGTGCCAGCAGTGAAGGCCAGACAGGGGGAGGAAACACCATATATTTT.

The genes are TRBV7-8 and TRBJ2-3; D is possibly TRBD1 or TRBD2 (5 bases each). Trimming left V 5 bases short and J 0 bases short, with 6 bases between. The CDR3 is 13 amino acids. Per the germline V gene, CDR1 is SGHVS and CDR2 is FQNEAQ. CDR3 in amino acids: CASSRDSTDTQYF. The CDR3 DNA reads TGTGCCAGCAGCCGGGACAGCACAGATACGCAGTATTTT.

The chain employs TRBV2 and TRBJ1-4; the D is unclear. V was pared by 3 bases and J by 4 bases, with 12 bases between. This CDR3 region has 15 residues. Germline-derived CDR1 and CDR2 are SNHLY and FYNNEI. The CDR3 DNA reads as TGTGCCAGCAGTGATCTCTTCTGGGGTAATGAAAAACTGTTTTTT. This codes for CASSDLFWGNEKLFF.

J is TRBJ2-5 and V is TRBV5-1; D is uncertain. This CDR3 region has 18 residues. V lost 2 bases and J lost 0, with 20 bases in between. Germline CDR1 and CDR2: SGHRS and YFSETQ. CDR3 sequence reads: CASSLVQSRLAYQETQYF. As DNA, the CDR3 is TGCGCCAGCAGCTTAGTGCAGAGTAGACTTGCCTACCAAGAGACCCAGTACTTC.

This chain uses TRBV6-5 with TRBJ2-3; 8 bases fit TRBD1. The CDR3 loop spans 15 amino acids. In germline, CDR1 is MNHEY, CDR2 SVGAGI. The trim removed 4 bases at V and 2 bases at J, leaving 5 bases unmatched. CDR3: CASSSRQGFTDTQYF. The CDR3 nucleotides read TGTGCCAGCAGTTCGAGACAGGGGTTCACAGATACGCAGTATTTT.

This rearrangement joins TRBV27 to TRBJ2-7; 15 nucleotides line up with TRBD2. CDR1 MNHEY and CDR2 SMNVEV come from the germline V gene (reference sequence). The CDR3 loop spans 16 amino acids. Trimming removed 1 base from V and 2 bases from J; junction bases left unmatched: 0. The CDR3 reads CASSLWTSGRAYEQYF. The CDR3 region has the DNA TGTGCCAGCAGTTTATGGACTAGCGGGAGGGCCTACGAGCAGTACTTC.

Remarks on this clone: Germline is not matched at one junction end, which may reflect a read error. J is TRBJ2-1 and V is TRBV20-1; D may correspond to TRBD1 or TRBD2 (5 bases each). This CDR3 region has 11 residues. CDR1 is DFQATT and CDR2 is SNEGSKA in the germline V gene (reference sequence). The CDR3 DNA reads as TGCAGTGCAAGAGGGGACCATGAGCAGTTCTTC. This gives the protein CSARGDHEQFF.

The chain links TRBV29-1 to TRBJ2-5; 9 positions match TRBD2. Losses at the gene ends were 3 bases for V and 3 bases for J; bases not matched to a gene: 14. The length of the CDR3 is 17 residues. Germline lookup yields CDR1 SQVTM and CDR2 ANQGSEA. The CDR3 reads CSVDGVLAGRGEETQYF. CDR3 DNA sequence: TGCAGCGTTGACGGGGTTCTAGCGGGGAGAGGGGAAGAGACCCAGTACTTC.